These T cell receptor beta chains were read from a single sample in a study of shared clonotypes between healthy human individuals. Clones were read by immunoSEQ multiplex PCR, and TCRdb kept only the in-frame ones, dropping some. The sample has 300,000 to 400,000 clones, roughly 70% seen once. Sequenced sample: memory CD4+ T cells sorted from blood. These receptors all stem from a man aged 25 to 40 in good health. CDR3s include the opening cysteine and the closing phenylalanine or tryptophan. A D gene is named only where the DNA matches it firmly. Only part of the rows carry a size: once, few, many, or a class if the clone is expanded.

d_gene: TRBD1; abundance: -; j_gene: TRBJ2-7; v_gene: TRBV27; CDR3aa: CASRQGARGSYEQYF; CDR3nt: TGTGCCAGCAGGCAGGGGGCCCGGGGGTCCTACGAGCAGTACTTC
d_gene: -; abundance: -; j_gene: TRBJ2-1; v_gene: TRBV5-1; CDR3aa: CASSLEGWNEQFF; CDR3nt: TGCGCCAGCAGCTTGGAAGGGTGGAATGAGCAGTTCTTC
d_gene: -; abundance: -; j_gene: TRBJ2-3; v_gene: TRBV14; CDR3aa: CASSYQRDGTQYF; CDR3nt: TGTGCCAGCAGCTATCAAAGAGATGGAACGCAGTATTTT
d_gene: TRBD2; abundance: -; j_gene: TRBJ2-3; v_gene: TRBV5-1; CDR3aa: CASSTLAGRVADTQYF; CDR3nt: TGCGCCAGCAGCACCCTAGCGGGACGGGTCGCAGATACGCAGTATTTT
d_gene: -; abundance: few; j_gene: TRBJ2-2; v_gene: TRBV19; CDR3aa: CASSILPGANTGELFF; CDR3nt: TGTGCCAGTAGTATATTACCCGGGGCCAACACCGGGGAGCTGTTTTTT
d_gene: -; abundance: -; j_gene: TRBJ2-7; v_gene: TRBV5-1; CDR3aa: CASSWKGSSYEQYF; CDR3nt: TGCGCCAGCAGCTGGAAGGGTAGCTCCTACGAGCAGTACTTC
d_gene: -; abundance: -; j_gene: TRBJ2-5; v_gene: TRBV7-2; CDR3aa: CASSPRGWETQYF; CDR3nt: TGTGCCAGCAGCCCCCGGGGCTGGGAGACCCAGTACTTC
d_gene: -; abundance: few; j_gene: TRBJ2-3; v_gene: TRBV4-3; CDR3aa: CASSQARADTQYF; CDR3nt: TGCGCCAGCAGCCAAGCCCGAGCAGATACGCAGTATTTT
d_gene: -; abundance: -; j_gene: TRBJ2-7; v_gene: TRBV6-5; CDR3aa: CASSYIGEQYF; CDR3nt: TGTGCCAGCAGTTACATCGGGGAGCAGTACTTC
d_gene: -; abundance: -; j_gene: TRBJ2-1; v_gene: TRBV11-2; CDR3aa: CASSLGHNNEQFF; CDR3nt: TGTGCCAGCAGCTTAGGGCACAACAATGAGCAGTTCTTC
d_gene: TRBD2; abundance: -; j_gene: TRBJ2-1; v_gene: TRBV27; CDR3aa: CASISGRSYNEQFF; CDR3nt: TGTGCCAGCATTAGCGGGAGATCCTACAATGAGCAGTTCTTC
d_gene: TRBD1; abundance: few; j_gene: TRBJ1-2; v_gene: TRBV6-1; CDR3aa: CASSGYSDRGQGYGYTF; CDR3nt: TGTGCCAGCAGTGGATATTCAGACAGGGGGCAAGGCTATGGCTACACCTTC
d_gene: -; abundance: -; j_gene: TRBJ2-7; v_gene: TRBV15; CDR3aa: CATSREGVEQYF; CDR3nt: TGTGCCACCAGCAGAGAGGGGGTTGAGCAGTACTTC
d_gene: -; abundance: few; j_gene: TRBJ2-1; v_gene: TRBV5-6; CDR3aa: CASSQMPPSHEQFF; CDR3nt: TGTGCCAGCAGCCAAATGCCCCCCTCCCATGAGCAGTTCTTC
d_gene: -; abundance: once; j_gene: TRBJ2-1; v_gene: TRBV11-3; CDR3aa: CASSFLGSEQFF; CDR3nt: TGTGCCAGCAGCTTTCTGGGGTCCGAGCAGTTCTTC
d_gene: TRBD1; abundance: once; j_gene: TRBJ1-2; v_gene: TRBV7-9; CDR3aa: CASSLGPGQGLHYGYTF; CDR3nt: TGTGCCAGCAGCTTAGGCCCTGGACAGGGCCTGCACTATGGCTACACCTTC
d_gene: TRBD2; abundance: -; j_gene: TRBJ2-1; v_gene: TRBV10-2; CDR3aa: CASSQESGGRPEFF; CDR3nt: TGCGCCAGCTCCCAGGAGTCGGGAGGTCGGCCGGAGTTCTTC
d_gene: -; abundance: -; j_gene: TRBJ1-1; v_gene: TRBV29-1; CDR3aa: CSVGGIMNTEAFF; CDR3nt: TGCAGCGTCGGGGGAATCATGAACACTGAAGCTTTCTTT
d_gene: -; abundance: few; j_gene: TRBJ1-1; v_gene: TRBV28; CDR3aa: CASSLPSTEAFF; CDR3nt: TGTGCCAGCAGCCTACCGAGCACTGAAGCTTTCTTT
d_gene: -; abundance: -; j_gene: TRBJ1-2; v_gene: TRBV19; CDR3aa: CASSTFQWTQTGYTF; CDR3nt: TGTGCCAGTAGTACGTTCCAGTGGACACAAACAGGCTACACCTTC
d_gene: -; abundance: -; j_gene: TRBJ2-1; v_gene: TRBV6-5; CDR3aa: CASSYSGNEQFF; CDR3nt: TGTGCCAGCAGTTACTCAGGGAATGAGCAGTTCTTC
d_gene: TRBD1; abundance: -; j_gene: TRBJ2-7; v_gene: TRBV13; CDR3aa: CASSPWDSLYEQYF; CDR3nt: TGTGCCAGCAGCCCTTGGGACAGTTTATACGAGCAGTACTTC
d_gene: -; abundance: -; j_gene: TRBJ1-2; v_gene: TRBV11-2; CDR3aa: CASSGQRDGYTF; CDR3nt: TGTGCCAGCTCCGGACAGAGAGATGGCTACACCTTC
d_gene: TRBD2; abundance: -; j_gene: TRBJ2-7; v_gene: TRBV20-1; CDR3aa: CSASRQLAGHF; CDR3nt: TGCAGTGCTTCCCGTCAACTAGCGGGGCACTTC
d_gene: -; abundance: -; j_gene: TRBJ2-1; v_gene: TRBV11-1; CDR3aa: CASSLYQGRSYNEQFF; CDR3nt: TGTGCCAGCAGCTTATACCAGGGCCGGTCCTACAATGAGCAGTTCTTC
d_gene: -; abundance: -; j_gene: TRBJ2-7; v_gene: TRBV7-9; CDR3aa: CASSLGRLDYEQYF; CDR3nt: TGTGCCAGCAGCTTAGGACGGTTAGACTACGAGCAGTACTTC